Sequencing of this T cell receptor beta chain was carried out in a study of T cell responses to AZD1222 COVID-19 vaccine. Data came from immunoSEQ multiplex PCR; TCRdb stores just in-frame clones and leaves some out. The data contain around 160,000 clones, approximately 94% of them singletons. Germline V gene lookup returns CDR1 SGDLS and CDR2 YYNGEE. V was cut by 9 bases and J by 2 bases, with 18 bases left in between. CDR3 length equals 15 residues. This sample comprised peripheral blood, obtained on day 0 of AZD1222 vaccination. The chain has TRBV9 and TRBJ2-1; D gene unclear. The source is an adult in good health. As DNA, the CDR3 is TGTGCCACCTATGATAAGGGTTCCACCTACAATGAGCAGTTCTTC. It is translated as CATYDKGSTYNEQFF.